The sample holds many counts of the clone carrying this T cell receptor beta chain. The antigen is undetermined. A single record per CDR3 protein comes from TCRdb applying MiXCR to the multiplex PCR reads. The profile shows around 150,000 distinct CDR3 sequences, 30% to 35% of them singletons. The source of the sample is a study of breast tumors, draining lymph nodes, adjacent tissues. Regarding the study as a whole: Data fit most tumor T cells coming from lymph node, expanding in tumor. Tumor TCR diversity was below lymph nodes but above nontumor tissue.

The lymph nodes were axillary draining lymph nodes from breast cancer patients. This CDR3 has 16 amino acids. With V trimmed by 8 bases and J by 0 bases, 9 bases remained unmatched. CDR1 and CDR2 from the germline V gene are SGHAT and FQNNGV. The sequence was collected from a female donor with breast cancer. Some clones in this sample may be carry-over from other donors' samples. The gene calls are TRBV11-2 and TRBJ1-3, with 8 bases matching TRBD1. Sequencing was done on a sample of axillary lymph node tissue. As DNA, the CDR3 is TGTGCCAGCGCCAACGACAGGGGATACTCTGGAAACACCATATATTTT. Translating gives CASANDRGYSGNTIYF.